The T cell receptor beta chain described here comes from a study of post-analysis software for immune sequencing data. Unique molecular identifiers were present in the TCR beta cDNA libraries. T cells numbering roughly 0.9 to 10 million yielded cDNA molecules that totaled roughly 500,000. One entry per CDR3 protein, called by TCRdb with MiXCR from the PCR reads. The sample yields around 500,000 distinct CDR3 sequences, 30% to 40% seen once. The specimen was blood. The source is a girl younger than 18 with multiple sclerosis.

The CDR3 is CASRVSGKSNEKLFF. As DNA, the CDR3 is TGCGCCAGCCGGGTCTCGGGGAAGAGTAATGAAAAACTGTTTTTT. The gene calls are TRBV5-1 and TRBJ1-4; D is uncertain. The CDR3 has 15 amino acids. Germline V gene lookup returns CDR1 SGHRS and CDR2 YFSETQ. V was clipped by 7 bases and J by 4 bases, with 17 bases between them.